One and the same sample provided the 32 T cell receptor beta chains below, sequenced in a study of control samples from healthy donors and cancer patients. Clones were sequenced by immunoSEQ multiplex PCR, and TCRdb holds only the in-frame ones, with some missing. Of about 110,000 clones listed, roughly 90% are singletons. Sequencing used PBMCs. The receptors shown here come from a woman in her sixties with lung cancer.

V gene TRBV19 combines with J gene TRBJ2-1; 11 nucleotides agree with TRBD1. CDR1 and CDR2 from the germline V gene are LNHDA and SQIVND (reference sequence). J lost 5 bases, V lost 3 bases, and 3 bases had no gene match. The CDR3 extends over 15 amino acids. CDR3 in DNA: TGTGCCAGTAGTATGGACAGGGGGCTGGACAATGAGCAGTTCTTC. Amino acids: CASSMDRGLDNEQFF.

This clone appeared a few times. The chain couples TRBV7-2 to TRBJ2-7; 11 nucleotides align to TRBD1. Germline V CDR1 and CDR2: SGHTA, FQGNSA. The CDR3 totals 15 residues. J gave up 3 bases and V 5 bases, and 6 bases lay outside the gene matches. The CDR3 nucleotides read TGTGCCAGCAGCCTCGGGACAGGGGGACTCTACGAGCAGTACTTC. This codes for CASSLGTGGLYEQYF.

The chain has TRBV12-3 or TRBV12-4 and TRBJ1-6; D unresolved. The germline V and J ends were trimmed by 5 bases and 13 bases, with 12 bases remaining between them. The CDR3 runs 12 residues. The CDR3 DNA sequence: TGTGCCAGCAGTCGAGGGATTGGTCCCCTCCACTTT. This encodes CASSRGIGPLHF.

This chain connects TRBV19 to TRBJ1-1; D is perhaps TRBD1 (5 bases). Germline CDR1 reads LNHDA; CDR2 reads SQIVND (reference sequence). The CDR3 covers 13 residues. V dropped 8 bases and J dropped 1 base, with 11 bases sitting between them. The CDR3 is CASRGPGNTEAFF. CDR3 bases: TGTGCCAGTCGGGGCCCAGGGAACACTGAAGCTTTCTTT.

The chain has TRBV11-2 and TRBJ2-1; 11 positions match TRBD2. Trimming at V came to 5 bases and at J to 4 bases, leaving 16 bases not matched to a gene. Germline V gives CDR1 SGHAT, CDR2 FQNNGV. The CDR3 sequence is 19 residues long. CDR3 nucleotides: TGTGCCAGCAGCCCTAGGGAGGGGCCCGGGACTAGCGGTTACAATGAGCAGTTCTTC. It codes for CASSPREGPGTSGYNEQFF.

The chain recombines TRBV30 with TRBJ2-1, with 8 bases aligning to TRBD2. CDR3 length equals 15 residues. J was trimmed by 4 bases and V by 3 bases; bases with no gene match: 8. CDR1 is GTSNPN and CDR2 is SVGIG in the germline V gene (reference sequence). The CDR3 loop reads CAWRGISGNYNEQFF. CDR3 bases: TGTGCCTGGAGAGGTATTAGCGGGAATTACAATGAGCAGTTCTTC.

The rearrangement links TRBV19 to TRBJ2-7; D possibly corresponds to TRBD1 (8 bases). CDR3 length: 15 residues. CDR1 and CDR2 from the germline V gene are LNHDA and SQIVND (reference sequence). V lost 5 bases to trimming and J lost 1 base, with 15 bases between them. The CDR3 DNA sequence: TGTGCCAGTAGTTCTCACAGGGGGGGTTCCTACGAGCAGTACTTC. This codes for CASSSHRGGSYEQYF.

As for this clone: Distinct nucleotide sequences in the sample also encode this CDR3. The chain employs TRBV19 and TRBJ1-3; D is unresolved. This CDR3 contains 14 residues. The germline CDR1 and CDR2 sequences are LNHDA and SQIVND (reference sequence). Trimming shortened V by 1 base and J by 0 bases, and 4 bases separated the two germline ends. CDR3 nucleotide sequence: TGTGCCAGTAGTATAGGAAGCTCTGGAAACACCATATATTTT. This encodes CASSIGSSGNTIYF. Full variable domain (rest looked up from reference TRBV19 and TRBJ1-3): DGGITQSPKYLFRKEGQNVTLSCEQNLNHDAMYWYRQDPGQGLRLIYYSQIVNDFQKGDIAEGYSVSREKKESFPLTVTSAQKNPTAFYLCASSIGSSGNTIYFGEGSWLTVV.

This CDR3 is CASSSGTGTGLTGELFF. The CDR3 nucleotides are TGTGCCAGCTCATCCGGGACCGGGACAGGGCTCACCGGGGAGCTGTTTTTT. The chain employs TRBV18 and TRBJ2-2, with 9 bases lining up with TRBD1. This CDR3 spans 17 amino acids. In germline, CDR1 is KGHSH, CDR2 LQKENI. V lost 5 bases, J lost 4 bases, and 11 bases stayed unmatched.

The chain joins TRBV20-1 to TRBJ2-7; 7 bases fit TRBD2. Germline V gives CDR1 DFQATT, CDR2 SNEGSKA (reference sequence). V lost 3 bases, J lost 3 bases, and 8 bases stayed unmatched. This CDR3 spans 14 amino acids. Written as DNA, the CDR3 is TGCAGTGCTAGTCAGAGCGGGGAGATCTACGAGCAGTACTTC. Residues: CSASQSGEIYEQYF.

The chain links TRBV24-1 to TRBJ2-2, with D uncertain. The V gene's germline CDR1 is KGHDR and CDR2 SFDVKD. V was trimmed by 5 bases and J by 1 base, leaving 4 bases between them. The CDR3 runs 13 residues. Written as DNA, the CDR3 is TGTGCCACCAGTGGTGGGAACACCGGGGAGCTGTTTTTT. This translates into CATSGGNTGELFF.

This CDR3 is CASSFRPGYNEQFF. The CDR3 DNA reads as TGTGCCAGCAGTTTTCGACCAGGATACAATGAGCAGTTCTTC. The chain uses TRBV27 and TRBJ2-1, with D hard to call. The CDR3 contains 14 residues. Germline V gene sequence: CDR1 MNHEY, CDR2 SMNVEV (reference sequence). Trimming took off 3 bases at V and 4 bases at J, with 10 bases between the two ends.

The chain has TRBV19 and TRBJ2-2, with TRBD1 matching 8 bases. V lost 4 bases to trimming and J lost 4 bases; unmatched junction nucleotides: 5. Germline V gene lookup returns CDR1 LNHDA and CDR2 SQIVND (reference sequence). There are 15 residues in the CDR3. The CDR3 is CASSKETGVTGELFF. CDR3 nucleotides: TGTGCCAGTAGTAAGGAGACAGGGGTCACCGGGGAGCTGTTTTTT.

J is TRBJ1-1 and V is TRBV12-3 or TRBV12-4; D is unclear. The CDR3 runs 13 residues. Trimming shortened V by 3 bases and J by 1 base, and 6 bases separated the two germline ends. The CDR3 sequence is CASSFRQNTEAFF. DNA of the CDR3: TGTGCCAGCAGTTTCCGACAGAACACTGAAGCTTTCTTT.

The V and J genes are TRBV6-1 and TRBJ2-1; TRBD2 might be the D (6 bases). Trimming left V 1 base short and J 5 bases short, with 12 bases between. Germline V lookup: CDR1 MNHNS, CDR2 SASEGT. The CDR3 sequence is 15 residues long. The CDR3 bases are TGTGCCAGCAGTGAAGATGGGGGGTCTGACAATGAGCAGTTCTTC. This gives the protein CASSEDGGSDNEQFF.

V is TRBV9 and J is TRBJ1-2; D unresolved. Germline V gene sequence: CDR1 SGDLS, CDR2 YYNGEE. V was cut by 4 bases and J by 4 bases, with 11 bases left in between. The CDR3 contains 13 residues. The CDR3, as DNA: TGTGCCAGCAGCCCGGACGGAACCTATGGCTACACCTTC. This translates into CASSPDGTYGYTF.

The rearrangement joins TRBV7-3 to TRBJ2-3; 8 nucleotides agree with TRBD1. Germline loops: CDR1 SGHTA, CDR2 FQGTGA. J was trimmed by 5 bases and V by 0 bases; bases with no gene match: 4. The CDR3 has 15 residues. CDR3 sequence: CASSLTGQDIDTQYF. DNA for the CDR3: TGTGCCAGCAGCTTAACGGGACAGGACATAGATACGCAGTATTTT.

This chain links TRBV29-1 with TRBJ2-6; 8 bases map to TRBD1. V gave up 2 bases and J gave up 4 bases; unmatched junction bases: 4. CDR1 SQVTM and CDR2 ANQGSEA come from the germline V gene. This CDR3 spans 15 amino acids. CDR3 sequence reads: CSVEMTGAGANVLTF. As DNA, the CDR3 is TGCAGCGTTGAAATGACAGGGGCCGGGGCCAACGTCCTGACTTTC.

The chain couples TRBV10-3 to TRBJ2-7, with D perhaps being TRBD1 or TRBD2 (5 bases each). Germline CDR1 and CDR2: ENHRY and SYGVKD. Trimming cost V 6 bases and J 5 bases, with 20 bases left between them. The length of the CDR3 is 15 residues. The CDR3 sequence is CAIRPGTSSSDEQYF. CDR3 DNA: TGTGCCATCAGGCCAGGGACCTCTTCTTCGGACGAGCAGTACTTC.

V gene TRBV2 combines with J gene TRBJ2-1, with 7 bases aligning to TRBD2. V trimming: 7 bases; J trimming: 7 bases; junction bases outside the gene matches: 4. Germline-derived CDR1 and CDR2 are SNHLY and FYNNEI. This CDR3 is built from 12 residues. The CDR3 bases are TGTGCCAGCAACGGACTAGAGAATGAGCAGTTCTTC. Its translation: CASNGLENEQFF.

The chain carries TRBV10-3 and TRBJ2-5, with 7 bases matching TRBD1. Germline loops: CDR1 ENHRY, CDR2 SYGVKD. The CDR3 is 13 amino acids. With V trimmed by 4 bases and J by 2 bases, 1 base remained unmatched. The CDR3 region has the DNA TGTGCCATCAGTGGACAGGGACAAGAGACCCAGTACTTC. This sequence encodes CAISGQGQETQYF.

The chain employs TRBV10-3 and TRBJ2-2, with 9 bases fitting TRBD1. V was pared by 3 bases and J by 1 base, with 3 bases of the junction left unmatched. CDR3 size: 16 residues. CDR1 is ENHRY, CDR2 SYGVKD, per germline. Here the CDR3 DNA reads TGTGCCATCAGTGACCCGGACAGGGGGAACACCGGGGAGCTGTTTTTT. Encoded protein: CAISDPDRGNTGELFF.

The chain uses TRBV29-1 and TRBJ2-6; D call uncertain. CDR1 SQVTM and CDR2 ANQGSEA come from the germline V gene. V dropped 2 bases and J dropped 0 bases, with 11 bases sitting between them. The CDR3 runs 16 residues. CDR3: CSVEKGEYSGANVLTF. For the CDR3, the DNA is TGCAGCGTTGAAAAGGGCGAGTACTCTGGGGCCAACGTCCTGACTTTC.

The chain has TRBV9 and TRBJ2-1; unclear D gene. Germline CDR1 SGDLS, CDR2 YYNGEE. V lost 1 base and J lost 6, with 14 bases in between. This CDR3 has 15 amino acids. The DNA for the CDR3 is TGTGCCAGCAGCGTATCATCGCGGACCGCCAATGAGCAGTTCTTC. Protein sequence: CASSVSSRTANEQFF.

CDR3 bases: TGTGCCAGCTCACCGGAGGACAGGGCACTCTACGAGCAGTACTTC. It codes for CASSPEDRALYEQYF. The rearrangement joins TRBV18 to TRBJ2-7; 8 nucleotides match TRBD1. With 3 bases clipped from V and 3 bases from J, the junction kept 7 bases outside the gene matches. The CDR3 covers 15 residues. Germline V gene sequence: CDR1 KGHSH, CDR2 LQKENI.

In nucleotides, the CDR3 is TGTGCCAGCAGGGACAGGGCGTATGGCTACACCTTC. It codes for CASRDRAYGYTF. This chain uses TRBV12-3 or TRBV12-4 with TRBJ1-2; the match to TRBD1 covers 8 bases. The CDR3 sequence is 12 residues long. V gave up 6 bases and J gave up 5 bases; unmatched junction bases: 2.

This chain connects TRBV15 to TRBJ1-5; the match to TRBD1 covers 7 bases. The ends lost 3 bases at V and 4 bases at J; junction bases unmatched: 3. This CDR3 contains 14 residues. The germline gives CDR1 LNHNV, CDR2 YYDKDF (reference sequence). The CDR3 is CATSSLTGNQPQHF. The CDR3 DNA reads as TGTGCCACCAGCAGTCTGACAGGGAATCAGCCCCAGCATTTT.

The V and J genes are TRBV7-2 and TRBJ2-2; 11 bases are a match to TRBD2. J lost 5 bases, V lost 5 bases, and 10 bases had no gene match. The CDR3 extends over 17 amino acids. Germline CDR1 is SGHTA and CDR2 is FQGNSA. In nucleotides, the CDR3 is TGTGCCAGCAGCCCCTTAGCGGGGGGGCTGGTAACCGGGGAGCTGTTTTTT. Translation: CASSPLAGGLVTGELFF.

The V call is TRBV27, the J call TRBJ1-2; D is undetermined. This CDR3 is 14 amino acids long. V was pared by 5 bases and J by 5 bases, with 15 bases between. Per the germline V gene, CDR1 is MNHEY and CDR2 is SMNVEV (reference sequence). The CDR3: CASSRQRTEYGYTF. The CDR3 DNA reads as TGTGCCAGCAGTCGCCAACGGACTGAGTATGGCTACACCTTC.

The gene calls are TRBV5-1 and TRBJ2-1; 8 bases map to TRBD1. V lost 5 bases and J lost 0; bases outside the gene matches: 10. The CDR3 contains 17 residues. Germline CDR1 and CDR2: SGHRS and YFSETQ. The CDR3 bases are TGCGCCAGCAGAACTGGACAGGGACATAGCTCCTACAATGAGCAGTTCTTC. It is translated as CASRTGQGHSSYNEQFF.

This clone was observed a few times. The gene calls are TRBV19 and TRBJ2-2; possibly TRBD1 for D (6 bases). The germline V and J ends were trimmed by 4 bases and 6 bases, with 6 bases remaining between them. Germline CDR1 and CDR2: LNHDA and SQIVND (reference sequence). This CDR3 comprises 12 residues. CDR3 sequence: CASSTGAGELFF. The DNA for the CDR3 is TGTGCCAGTAGTACAGGGGCCGGGGAGCTGTTTTTT.

In DNA form, the CDR3 reads TGTGCCAGCAGTCCTCGGGGACAGAACTATGGCTACACCTTC. This codes for CASSPRGQNYGYTF. The V call is TRBV5-6, the J call TRBJ1-2; 7 nucleotides align to TRBD1. The CDR3 loop spans 14 amino acids. Germline lookup yields CDR1 SGHDT and CDR2 YYEEEE. Unmatched junction bases numbered 6, after V lost 5 bases and J lost 2 bases.